This T cell receptor beta chain was observed in a study of T cell changes during pregnancy in multiple sclerosis. Assay used: immunoSEQ multiplex PCR; TCRdb lists only in-frame clones, some missing. The sample contains 36,000 or so clones, approximately 92% of which appear only once. Germline lookup yields CDR1 SNHLY and CDR2 FYNNEI. CDR3 length equals 15 residues. Trimming took off 5 bases at V and 2 bases at J, with 10 bases between the two ends. The receptor's source is a female donor with multiple sclerosis, enrolled in a pregnancy study. Sequenced material: PBMCs (not recorded whether the cells were cultured). This rearrangement joins TRBV2 to TRBJ2-6; D ambiguous. Here the CDR3 reads CASSSVGTGANVLTF. In DNA form, the CDR3 reads TGTGCCAGCAGTTCCGTTGGAACTGGGGCCAACGTCCTGACTTTC.